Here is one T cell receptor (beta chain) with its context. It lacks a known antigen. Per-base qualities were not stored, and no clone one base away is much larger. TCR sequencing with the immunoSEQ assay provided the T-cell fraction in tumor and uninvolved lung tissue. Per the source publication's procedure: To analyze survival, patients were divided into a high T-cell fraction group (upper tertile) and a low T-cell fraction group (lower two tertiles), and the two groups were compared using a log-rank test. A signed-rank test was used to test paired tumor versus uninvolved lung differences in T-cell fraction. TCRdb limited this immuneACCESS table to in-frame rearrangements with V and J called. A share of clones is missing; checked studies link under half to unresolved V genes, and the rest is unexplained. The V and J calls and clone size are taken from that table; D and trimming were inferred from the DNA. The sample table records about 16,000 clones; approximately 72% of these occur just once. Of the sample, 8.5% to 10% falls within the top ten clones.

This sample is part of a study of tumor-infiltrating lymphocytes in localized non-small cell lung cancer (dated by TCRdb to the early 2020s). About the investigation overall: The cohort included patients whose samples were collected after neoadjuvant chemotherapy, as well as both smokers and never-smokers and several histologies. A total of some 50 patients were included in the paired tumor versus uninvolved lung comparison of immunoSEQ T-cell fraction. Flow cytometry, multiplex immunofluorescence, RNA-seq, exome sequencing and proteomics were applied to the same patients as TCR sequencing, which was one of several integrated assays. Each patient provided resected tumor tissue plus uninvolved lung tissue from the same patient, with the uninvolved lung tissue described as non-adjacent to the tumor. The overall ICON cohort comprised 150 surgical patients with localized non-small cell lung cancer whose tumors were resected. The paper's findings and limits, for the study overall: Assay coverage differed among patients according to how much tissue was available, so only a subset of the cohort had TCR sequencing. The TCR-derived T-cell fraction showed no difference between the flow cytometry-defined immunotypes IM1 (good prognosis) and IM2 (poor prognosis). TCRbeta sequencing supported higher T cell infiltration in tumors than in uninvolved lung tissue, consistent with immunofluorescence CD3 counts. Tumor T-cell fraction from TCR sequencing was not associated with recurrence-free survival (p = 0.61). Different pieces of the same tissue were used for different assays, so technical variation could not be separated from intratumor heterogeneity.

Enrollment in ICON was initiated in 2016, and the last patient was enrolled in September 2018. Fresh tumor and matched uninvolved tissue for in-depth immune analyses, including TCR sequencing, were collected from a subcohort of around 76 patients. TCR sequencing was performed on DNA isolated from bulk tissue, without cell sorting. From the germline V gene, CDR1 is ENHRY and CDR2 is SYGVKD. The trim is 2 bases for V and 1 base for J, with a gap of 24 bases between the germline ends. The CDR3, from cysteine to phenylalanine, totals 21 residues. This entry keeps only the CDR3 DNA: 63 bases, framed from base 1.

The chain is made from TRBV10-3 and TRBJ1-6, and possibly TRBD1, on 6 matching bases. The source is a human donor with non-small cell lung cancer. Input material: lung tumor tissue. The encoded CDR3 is CAISEDFQDRPNLSYNSPLHF. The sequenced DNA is TGTGCCATCAGTGAGGACTTCCAGGACAGACCAAATCTATCCTATAATTCACCCCTCCACTTT.